This T cell receptor (beta chain) originates from a study of cytomegalovirus exposure and HLA in healthy donors. Study-level findings and limits: For most subjects, TCR beta sequences were reported to predict HLA-A and HLA-B alleles with accuracy. Later analysis found that TCR beta chains associated with HLA were more clonally expanded than other, equally common chains. Because they were indistinguishable, some V segments, including TRBV6-2 and TRBV6-3, were excluded.

60 Vbeta and 13 Jbeta primers were used in PCR. Only in-frame clones appear in the TCRdb table, and some are missing; sequencing was by immunoSEQ multiplex PCR. This table holds approximately 150,000 clones, around 74% found once. V dropped 3 bases and J dropped 4; count of bases not matched to a gene: 15. The germline V gene encodes CDR1 SGDLS and CDR2 YYNGEE. The CDR3 sequence is 19 residues long. About this clone itself: The antigen remains undetermined.

Sequencing was carried out using PBMCs. The TCR sequence derives from a man between 50 and 59 years old in good health and CMV-seropositive. The V gene is TRBV9, the J gene TRBJ2-2, with TRBD2 identical over 10 bases. CDR3 amino acids: CASSAKVVAGGWTTGELFF. The DNA of the CDR3 is TGTGCCAGCAGCGCCAAGGTGGTAGCGGGAGGTTGGACCACCGGGGAGCTGTTTTTT.